This T cell receptor beta chain is from a study of cytomegalovirus exposure and HLA in healthy donors. Turning to the study itself: In a previous analysis, nearly 120 million unique TCR beta sequences were found from 150 million to 200 million T cells.

Of note for this clone: What it binds is not known.

Amplification used 60 Vbeta primers and 13 Jbeta primers. Profiled with immunoSEQ multiplex PCR; TCRdb holds only in-frame clones, not every one. The repertoire holds some 130,000 clones, with over 60% as singletons. Study-level points and caveats: According to an earlier analysis, most TCR beta V segments yielded productive rearrangements about 87% or about 30% of the time. It was likely that a cluster of highly shared sequence variants was a sequencing artifact.

Sequenced: PBMCs. The sequence was collected from a male donor in good health and CMV-seropositive.

The chain's CDR3 is CASSPTGTGNSPLHF. The CDR3 nucleotides read TGTGCCAGCAGCCCGACAGGGACGGGGAATTCACCCCTCCACTTT. V usage is TRBV5-5 and J usage is TRBJ1-6, with 7 bases identical to TRBD1. Germline V gene sequence: CDR1 SGHKS, CDR2 YYEKEE (reference sequence). V lost 4 bases, J lost 7 bases, and 8 bases stayed unmatched. The CDR3 extends over 15 amino acids.